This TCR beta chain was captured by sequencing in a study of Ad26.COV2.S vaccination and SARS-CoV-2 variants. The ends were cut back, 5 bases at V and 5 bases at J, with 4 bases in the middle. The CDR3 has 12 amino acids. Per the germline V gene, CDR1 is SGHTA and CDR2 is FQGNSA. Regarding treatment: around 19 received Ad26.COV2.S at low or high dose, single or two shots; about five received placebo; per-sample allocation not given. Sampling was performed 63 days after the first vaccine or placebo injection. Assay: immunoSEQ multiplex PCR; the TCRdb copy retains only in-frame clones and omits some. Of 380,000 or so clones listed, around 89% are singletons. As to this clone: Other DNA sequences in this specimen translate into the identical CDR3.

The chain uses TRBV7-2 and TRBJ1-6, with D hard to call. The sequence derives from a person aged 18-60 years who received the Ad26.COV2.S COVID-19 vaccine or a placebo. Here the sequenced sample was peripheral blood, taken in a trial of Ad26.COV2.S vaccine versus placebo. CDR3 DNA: TGTGCCAGCAGCCTCAATAATTCACCCCTCCACTTT. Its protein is CASSLNNSPLHF. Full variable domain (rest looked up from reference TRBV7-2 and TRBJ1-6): GAGVSQSPSNKVTEKGKDVELRCDPISGHTALYWYRQSLGQGLEFLIYFQGNSAPDKSGLPSDRFSAERTGGSVSTLTIQRTQQEDSAVYLCASSLNNSPLHFGNGTRLTVT.